Each of the 10 T cell receptor beta chains below was sequenced from the same sample in a study of cytomegalovirus exposure and HLA in healthy donors. Assay: immunoSEQ multiplex PCR; the TCRdb copy retains only in-frame clones and omits some. The sample contains 120,000 to 150,000 clones, approximately 91% of which appear only once. The sequencing input was PBMCs. All receptors derive from a man younger than 30 in good health and CMV-seronegative.

The chain uses TRBV5-4 and TRBJ1-1; TRBD1 matches 8 bases. The CDR3 extends over 15 amino acids. The germline V gene has CDR1 SGHNT and CDR2 YYREEE (reference sequence). J gave up 1 base and V 4 bases, and 6 bases lay outside the gene matches. The CDR3 DNA is TGTGCCAGCAGCGGACGGACAGGGAAGAACACTGAAGCTTTCTTT. Amino acids: CASSGRTGKNTEAFF.

V is TRBV5-1 and J is TRBJ1-2; possibly TRBD1 for D (6 bases). Trimming pared 4 bases from V and 8 bases from J, leaving 18 bases between. Germline CDR1 is SGHRS and CDR2 is YFSETQ. The CDR3 runs to 14 residues. As DNA, the CDR3 is TGCGCCAGCAGCCCGGGACACTCCATGGTGGGCTACACCTTC. Amino acids: CASSPGHSMVGYTF.

The chain has TRBV4-1 and TRBJ2-5; D might be TRBD1 (5 bases). In germline, CDR1 is MGHRA, CDR2 YSYEKL. V lost 4 bases and J lost 5, with 20 bases in between. The CDR3 totals 16 residues. CDR3 sequence: CASSLAGQGEFETQYF. The CDR3 nucleotides read TGCGCCAGCAGCCTGGCCGGGCAGGGCGAATTTGAGACCCAGTACTTC.

The rearrangement links TRBV10-1 to TRBJ1-3; possibly TRBD1 for D (5 bases). The CDR3 contains 15 residues. The germline V gene has CDR1 WNHNN and CDR2 SYGVQD (reference sequence). V was shortened by 5 bases and J by 0 bases, with 11 bases between the two germline ends. CDR3 in DNA: TGCGCCAGCAGTTCCAGCGGGACCTCTGGAAACACCATATATTTT. It codes for CASSSSGTSGNTIYF.

Turning to this clone: At the DNA level, this CDR3 is encoded by other sequences in the same sample as well. The V call is TRBV9, the J call TRBJ2-5; D gene uncertain. The germline V gene has CDR1 SGDLS and CDR2 YYNGEE. Trimming cost V 3 bases and J 5 bases, with 8 bases left between them. The CDR3 is 12 residues long. Written as DNA, the CDR3 is TGTGCCAGCAGCGGGAGTGGGGAGACCCAGTACTTC. Protein sequence: CASSGSGETQYF. The whole variable domain, remainder taken from reference TRBV9 and TRBJ2-5, is DSGVTQTPKHLITATGQRVTLRCSPRSGDLSVYWYQQSLDQGLQFLIQYYNGEERAKGNILERFSAQQFPDLHSELNLSSLELGDSALYFCASSGSGETQYFGPGTRLLVL.

V is TRBV6-1 and J is TRBJ1-1, with 7 bases that match TRBD1. In germline, CDR1 is MNHNS, CDR2 SASEGT. The CDR3 covers 11 residues. Trimming at V came to 5 bases and at J to 7 bases, leaving 1 base not matched to a gene. The DNA of the CDR3 is TGTGCCAGCAGTCGGGACAGTGAAGCTTTCTTT. Residues: CASSRDSEAFF.

The V gene is TRBV19, the J gene TRBJ1-1; 10 bases match TRBD1. The CDR3 loop spans 16 amino acids. Unmatched junction bases numbered 11, after V lost 5 bases and J lost 5 bases. Germline CDR1 and CDR2: LNHDA and SQIVND (reference sequence). DNA for the CDR3: TGTGCCAGTAGTCAAAATCGACAGGGGGCGAAAACTGAAGCTTTCTTT. Residues: CASSQNRQGAKTEAFF.

The V call is TRBV29-1, the J call TRBJ1-1; possibly TRBD1 for D (6 bases). CDR3 length equals 16 residues. The V end lost 4 bases, the J end lost 0 bases, and 18 bases lay between the germline ends. The germline V gene has CDR1 SQVTM and CDR2 ANQGSEA. CDR3 DNA: TGCAGCGTTGTGAGGACAGCTACTTCGATGAACACTGAAGCTTTCTTT. As protein: CSVVRTATSMNTEAFF.

The rearrangement joins TRBV6-5 to TRBJ2-2; no firm D call. V was pared by 7 bases and J by 6 bases, with 6 bases between. The CDR3 covers 11 residues. Germline V gene sequence: CDR1 MNHEY, CDR2 SVGAGI. CDR3: CASKEAGELFF. The CDR3 DNA reads TGTGCCAGCAAAGAGGCCGGGGAGCTGTTTTTT.

V and J are TRBV6-1 and TRBJ2-7; no clear D. Trimming pared 7 bases from V and 2 bases from J, leaving 15 bases between. CDR3 length equals 14 residues. CDR1 MNHNS and CDR2 SASEGT come from the germline V gene. CDR3 DNA sequence: TGTGCCAGCATTGCGGTTATGGGTGCCTACGAGCAGTACGTC. This encodes CASIAVMGAYEQYV.